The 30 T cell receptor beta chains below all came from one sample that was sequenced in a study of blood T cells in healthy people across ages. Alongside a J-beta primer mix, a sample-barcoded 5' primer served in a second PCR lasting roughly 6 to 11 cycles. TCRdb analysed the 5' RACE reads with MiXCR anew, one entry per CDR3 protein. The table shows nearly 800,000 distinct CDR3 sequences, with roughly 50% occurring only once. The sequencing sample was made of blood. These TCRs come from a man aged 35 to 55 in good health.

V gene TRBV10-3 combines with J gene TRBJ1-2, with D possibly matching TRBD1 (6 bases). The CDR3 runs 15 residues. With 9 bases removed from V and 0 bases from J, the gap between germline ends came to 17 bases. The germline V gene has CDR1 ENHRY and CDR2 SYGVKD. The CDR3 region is CAMADKQGANYGYTF. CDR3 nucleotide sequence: TGTGCCATGGCTGACAAACAGGGAGCTAACTATGGCTACACCTTC.

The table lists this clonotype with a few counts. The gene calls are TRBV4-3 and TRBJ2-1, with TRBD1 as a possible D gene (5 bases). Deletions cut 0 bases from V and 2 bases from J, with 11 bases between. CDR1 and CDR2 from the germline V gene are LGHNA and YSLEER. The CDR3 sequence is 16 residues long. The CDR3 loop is CASSQDAQGAYNEQFF. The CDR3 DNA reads TGCGCCAGCAGCCAAGATGCGCAGGGTGCCTACAATGAGCAGTTCTTC.

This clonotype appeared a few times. The CDR3, as DNA: TGCGCCAGCAGCCTAAGGGCTAGCGGGAGTGGCGAGCAGTACTTC. This codes for CASSLRASGSGEQYF. The chain joins TRBV5-1 to TRBJ2-7; 10 nucleotides line up with TRBD2. The germline V gene has CDR1 SGHRS and CDR2 YFSETQ. The V gene end was trimmed by 4 bases and the J gene end by 6 bases; junction bases not matched to a gene: 10. The CDR3 is 15 residues long.

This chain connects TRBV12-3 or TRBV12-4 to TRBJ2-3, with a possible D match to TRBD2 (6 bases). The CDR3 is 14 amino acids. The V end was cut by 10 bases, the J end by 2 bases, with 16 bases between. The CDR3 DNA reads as TGTGCCACCGCAGGGCTAGCGCTCACAGATACGCAGTATTTT. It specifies CATAGLALTDTQYF.

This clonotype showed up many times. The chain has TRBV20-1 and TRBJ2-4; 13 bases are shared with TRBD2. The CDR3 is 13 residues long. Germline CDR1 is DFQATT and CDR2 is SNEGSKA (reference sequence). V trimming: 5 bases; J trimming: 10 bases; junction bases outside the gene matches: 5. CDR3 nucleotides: TGCAGTGCTGGCCCACTAGCGGGAGGGATTCAGTACTTC. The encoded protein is CSAGPLAGGIQYF.

CDR3 DNA sequence: TGCGCCAGCAGCCTAGACGGGGGACCGAACACCGGGGAGCTGTTTTTT. Translating gives CASSLDGGPNTGELFF. The V and J genes are TRBV4-3 and TRBJ2-2; possibly TRBD2 for D (6 bases). Germline-derived CDR1 and CDR2 are LGHNA and YSLEER. This CDR3 spans 16 amino acids. The V end was cut by 4 bases, the J end by 0 bases, with 12 bases between.

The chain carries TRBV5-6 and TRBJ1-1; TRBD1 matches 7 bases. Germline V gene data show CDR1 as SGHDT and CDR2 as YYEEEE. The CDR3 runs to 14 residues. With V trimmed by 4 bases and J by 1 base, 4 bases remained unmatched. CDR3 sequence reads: CASSIHRGNTEAFF. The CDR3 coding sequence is TGTGCCAGCAGCATCCACAGGGGGAACACTGAAGCTTTCTTT.

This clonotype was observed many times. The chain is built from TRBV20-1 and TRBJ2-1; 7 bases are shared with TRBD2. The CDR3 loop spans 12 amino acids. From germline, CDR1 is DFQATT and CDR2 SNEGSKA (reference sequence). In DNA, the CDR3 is TGCGGGAGCGGGGAGGGGTACAATGAGCAGTTCTTC. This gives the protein CGSGEGYNEQFF.

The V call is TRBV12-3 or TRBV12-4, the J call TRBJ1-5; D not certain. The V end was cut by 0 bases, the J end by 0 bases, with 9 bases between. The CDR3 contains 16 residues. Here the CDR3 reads CASSLAPEYSNQPQHF. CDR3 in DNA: TGTGCCAGCAGTTTAGCGCCGGAGTATAGCAATCAGCCCCAGCATTTT.

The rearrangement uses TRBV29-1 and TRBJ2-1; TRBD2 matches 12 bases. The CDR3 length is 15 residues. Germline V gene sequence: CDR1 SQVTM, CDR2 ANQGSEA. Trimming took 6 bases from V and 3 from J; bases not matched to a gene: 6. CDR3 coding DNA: TGCAGCGTAGAGACTAGCGGGAGTTTCTACAATGAGCAGTTCTTC. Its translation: CSVETSGSFYNEQFF.

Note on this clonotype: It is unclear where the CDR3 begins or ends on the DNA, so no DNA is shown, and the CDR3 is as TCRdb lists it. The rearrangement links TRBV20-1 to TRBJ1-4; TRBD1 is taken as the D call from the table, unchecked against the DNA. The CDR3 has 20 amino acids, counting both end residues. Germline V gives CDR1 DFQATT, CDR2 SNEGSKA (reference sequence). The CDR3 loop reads CSARDEDYRRFFGPGEKLFF.

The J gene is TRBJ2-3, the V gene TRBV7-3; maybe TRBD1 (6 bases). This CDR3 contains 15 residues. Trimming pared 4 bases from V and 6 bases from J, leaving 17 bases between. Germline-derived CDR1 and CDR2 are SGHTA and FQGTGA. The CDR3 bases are TGTGCCAGCAGCTCGACAGGCCGAGGGTCGGATACGCAGTATTTT. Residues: CASSSTGRGSDTQYF.

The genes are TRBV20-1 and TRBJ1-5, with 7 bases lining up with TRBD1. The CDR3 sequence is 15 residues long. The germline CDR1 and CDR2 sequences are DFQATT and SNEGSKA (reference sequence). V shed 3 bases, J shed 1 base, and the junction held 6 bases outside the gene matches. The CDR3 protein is CSASRGGQSNQPQHF. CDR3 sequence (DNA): TGCAGTGCTAGTAGAGGGGGCCAGAGCAATCAGCCCCAGCATTTT.

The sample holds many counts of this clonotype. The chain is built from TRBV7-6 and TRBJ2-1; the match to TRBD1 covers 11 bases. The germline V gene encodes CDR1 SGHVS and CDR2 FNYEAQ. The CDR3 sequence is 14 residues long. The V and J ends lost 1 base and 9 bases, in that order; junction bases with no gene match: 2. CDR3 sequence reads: CASSLGTGGSEQFF. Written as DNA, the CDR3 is TGTGCCAGCAGCTTAGGGACAGGGGGCAGTGAGCAGTTCTTC.

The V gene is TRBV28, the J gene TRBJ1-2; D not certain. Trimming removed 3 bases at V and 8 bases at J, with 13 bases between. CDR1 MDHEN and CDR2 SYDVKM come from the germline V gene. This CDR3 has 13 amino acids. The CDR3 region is CASSFLTGLGYTF. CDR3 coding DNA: TGTGCCAGCAGTTTTTTAACTGGTTTAGGCTACACCTTC.

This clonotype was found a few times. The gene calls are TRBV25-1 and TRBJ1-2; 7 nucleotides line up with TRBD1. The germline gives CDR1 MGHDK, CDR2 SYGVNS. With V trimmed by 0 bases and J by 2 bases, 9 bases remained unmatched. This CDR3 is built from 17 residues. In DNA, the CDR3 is TGTGCCAGCAGTGAATATTCGACAGGGATCAACAACTATGGCTACACCTTC. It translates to CASSEYSTGINNYGYTF.

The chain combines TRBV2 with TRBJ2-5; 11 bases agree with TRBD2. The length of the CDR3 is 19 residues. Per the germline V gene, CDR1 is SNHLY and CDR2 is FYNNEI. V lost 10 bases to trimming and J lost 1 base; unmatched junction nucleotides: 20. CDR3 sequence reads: CATMGPGLADLGRQETQYF. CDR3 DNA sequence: TGTGCCACCATGGGCCCGGGACTAGCGGACCTTGGGCGCCAAGAGACCCAGTACTTC.

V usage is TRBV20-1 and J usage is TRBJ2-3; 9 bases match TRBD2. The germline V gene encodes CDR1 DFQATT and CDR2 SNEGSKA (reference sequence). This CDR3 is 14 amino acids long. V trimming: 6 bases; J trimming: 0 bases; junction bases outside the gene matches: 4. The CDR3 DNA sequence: TGCAGTGCCCCTAGCGGGACTAGCACAGATACGCAGTATTTT. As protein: CSAPSGTSTDTQYF.

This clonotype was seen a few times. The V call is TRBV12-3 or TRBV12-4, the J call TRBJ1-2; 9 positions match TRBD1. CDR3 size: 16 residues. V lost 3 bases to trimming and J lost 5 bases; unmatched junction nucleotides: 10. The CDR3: CASSFAGQGTGYGYTF. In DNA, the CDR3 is TGTGCCAGCAGTTTTGCGGGACAGGGAACTGGATATGGCTACACCTTC.

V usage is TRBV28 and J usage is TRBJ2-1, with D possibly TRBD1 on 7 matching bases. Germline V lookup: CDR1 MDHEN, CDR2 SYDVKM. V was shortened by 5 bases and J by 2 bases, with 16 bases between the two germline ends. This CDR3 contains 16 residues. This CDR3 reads CASSSPGGFPYNEQFF. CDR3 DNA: TGTGCCAGCAGTAGCCCAGGGGGGTTCCCCTACAATGAGCAGTTCTTC.

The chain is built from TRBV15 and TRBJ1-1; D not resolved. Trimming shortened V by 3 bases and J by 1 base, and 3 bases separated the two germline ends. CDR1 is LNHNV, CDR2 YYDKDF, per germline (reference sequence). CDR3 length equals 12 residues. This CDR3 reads CATSRANTEAFF. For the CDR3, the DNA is TGTGCCACCAGCAGGGCGAACACTGAAGCTTTCTTT.

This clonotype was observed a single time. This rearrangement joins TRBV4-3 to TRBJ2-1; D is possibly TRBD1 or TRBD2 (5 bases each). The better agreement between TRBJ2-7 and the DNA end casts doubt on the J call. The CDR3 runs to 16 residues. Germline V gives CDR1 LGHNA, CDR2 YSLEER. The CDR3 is CASSQESGTSYNEQYF. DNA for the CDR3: TGCGCCAGCAGCCAAGAAAGTGGGACCTCCTACAATGAGCAGTACTTC.

The chain's CDR3 is CSVERGAPFYEQYF. The CDR3 coding sequence is TGCAGCGTTGAGAGGGGAGCCCCTTTCTACGAGCAGTACTTC. The gene calls are TRBV29-1 and TRBJ2-5, with D perhaps TRBD1 or TRBD2 (5 bases each). The assigned J gene may be wrong: the sequence end matches TRBJ2-7 better. The CDR3 runs 14 residues. Germline assignment: CDR1 SQVTM and CDR2 ANQGSEA.

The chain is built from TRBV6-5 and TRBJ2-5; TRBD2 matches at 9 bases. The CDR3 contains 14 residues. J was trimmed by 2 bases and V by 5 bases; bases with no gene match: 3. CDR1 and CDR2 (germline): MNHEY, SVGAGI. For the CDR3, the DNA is TGTGCCAGCAGTCGACTAGCGGTACAAGAGACCCAGTACTTC. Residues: CASSRLAVQETQYF.

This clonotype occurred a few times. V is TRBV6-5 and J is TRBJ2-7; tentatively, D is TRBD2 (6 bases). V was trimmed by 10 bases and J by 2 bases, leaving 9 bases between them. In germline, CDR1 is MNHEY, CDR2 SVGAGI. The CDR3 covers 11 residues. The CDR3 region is CATAGPYEQYF. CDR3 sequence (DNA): TGTGCCACAGCGGGCCCCTACGAGCAGTACTTC.

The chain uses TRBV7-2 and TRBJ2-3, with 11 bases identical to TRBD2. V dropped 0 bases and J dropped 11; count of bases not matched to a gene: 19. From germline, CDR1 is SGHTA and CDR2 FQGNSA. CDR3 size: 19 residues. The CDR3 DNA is TGTGCCAGCAGCTTAGCAGCCCCCATGATAGCGGGAGGGAACAATGAGCAGTATTTT. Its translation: CASSLAAPMIAGGNNEQYF.

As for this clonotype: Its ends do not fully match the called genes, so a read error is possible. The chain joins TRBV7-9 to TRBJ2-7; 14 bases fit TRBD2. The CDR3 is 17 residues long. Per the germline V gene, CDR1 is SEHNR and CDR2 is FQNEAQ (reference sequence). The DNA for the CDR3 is TGTGACAGCAGCTTAGGGGGACTAGCGGGAGCCGCCTACGAGCAGTACTTC. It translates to CDSSLGGLAGAAYEQYF.

The CDR3 protein is CATSRELSGSSYNEQYF. DNA for the CDR3: TGTGCCACCAGCAGAGAACTCAGCGGAAGCTCCTACAATGAGCAGTACTTC. V is TRBV15 and J is TRBJ2-1; D is possibly TRBD2 (5 bases). The J call is in doubt because the DNA end fits TRBJ2-7 better. The CDR3 contains 17 residues. Germline CDR1 and CDR2: LNHNV and YYDKDF (reference sequence).

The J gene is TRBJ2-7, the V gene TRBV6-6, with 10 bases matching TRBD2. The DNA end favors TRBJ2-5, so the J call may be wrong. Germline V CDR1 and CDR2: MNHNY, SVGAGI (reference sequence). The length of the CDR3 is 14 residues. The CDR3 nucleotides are TGTGCCATCTCTAGCGGGAGACCTCTCGGGACCCAGTACTTC. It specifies CAISSGRPLGTQYF.

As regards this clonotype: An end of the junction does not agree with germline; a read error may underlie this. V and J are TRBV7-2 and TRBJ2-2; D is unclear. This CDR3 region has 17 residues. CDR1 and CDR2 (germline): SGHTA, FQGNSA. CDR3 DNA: TGTGCCAGCAGCCCAATTACCGATACCCAGAACAACGGGGAGCTGTTTTTT. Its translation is CASSPITDTQNNGELFF.